This TCR beta chain was sequenced during a study of PD-1 blockade in classical Hodgkin lymphoma (dated by TCRdb to 2018 to 2021). Context from the whole study: Nivolumab dosing was 3 mg/kg intravenously every 2 weeks, continuing until either disease progression or unacceptable toxicity. To define a peripheral blood immune signature of response to PD-1 blockade in classical Hodgkin lymphoma, the study combined TCR beta sequencing with CyTOF. What the work shows at the level of the full study, not this receptor alone: Baseline TCR diversity was reported as lower in newly diagnosed patients than in healthy donors, and lower still in relapsed/refractory patients. The study was restricted to a single clinical trial cohort, and the causes of repertoire differences, possibly disease activity or prior therapy, were left undefined. Lower diversity was seen in patients whose nivolumab began less than 1 year after ASCT, and these patients were left out of later analyses so that immune reconstitution would not confound the results. A significant rise by C4D1 was seen in CD4+ but not CD8+ TCR diversity (p=0.0027 vs p=0.16), with the rise being most apparent in complete responders (p=0.02). Trial patients achieving complete response had baseline diversity similar to newly diagnosed patients, whereas partial responders and progressors had significantly lower diversity.

Comments on this clone: Its recognized antigen is unknown. Per-nucleotide qualities are absent, and no much larger clonotype sits a single base away.

The germline V gene sets CDR1 to SGHTA and CDR2 to FQGNSA. Between the V and J ends, shortened by 2 bases and 5 bases respectively, the junction contains 0 bases. Counted from cysteine to phenylalanine, this CDR3 has 11 amino acids. Just CDR3 DNA is preserved here, 33 bases in frame from base 1. The time point label of this sample denotes: cycle 2 day 1 (C2D1) of nivolumab. Every trial patient had relapsed after autologous stem cell transplantation, and cohorts A, B and C differed in prior brentuximab vedotin exposure. A total of more than 55 patients with relapsed/refractory classical Hodgkin lymphoma made up the trial cohort, and each patient's best overall response was complete response, partial response or progressive disease. Trial patients were treated with single-agent nivolumab in the multi-cohort phase II CheckMate 205 trial. Best overall response was determined by an independent review committee according to the 2007 International Working Group response criteria. Trial PBMCs were collected immediately before nivolumab initiation (C1D1) and during therapy at cycle 2 day 1 and cycle 4 day 1. Peripheral blood was collected in 8 mL Vacutainer Cell Preparation Tubes, from which PBMCs were isolated by centrifugation and then cryopreserved.

The Qiagen DNeasy kit was used to extract genomic DNA from unsorted PBMCs and from the negatively selected CD4+ and CD8+ fractions. Amplification of TCR beta CDR3 regions was done by immunoSEQ multiplex PCR with primers that anneal to V and J segments. A synthetic immune receptor repertoire was used to minimize amplification bias, and remaining bias was computationally removed after sequencing. Per the authors' processing: Repertoire diversity was quantified as the Shannon entropy index using custom Python scripts. Unsorted, CD4+ and CD8+ repertoires were examined separately, except in combined analyses, for which CD4+ and CD8+ sequences were merged in silico. A clone was considered expanded if an increase in frequency of at least 2-fold after treatment relative to C1D1 was found, and a pseudocount of 0.5 was applied to clones undetected at baseline. Singleton clones were defined as clones with 0 or 1 copy at C1D1, and non-singleton clones were defined as clones with 2 or more copies. By matching protein sequences in sorted samples from the same patient, clones expanded in unsorted samples were annotated as CD4+, CD8+ or unknown. Diversity changes from C1D1 to C4D1 were tested in paired samples using Wilcoxon tests. TCRdb mirrors the immuneACCESS table, restricted to in-frame sequences. Some clones are absent from its copies; in checked studies, under half trace to an unresolved V gene, and the reason for the others is unknown. D and trimming were read from the DNA, whereas the V and J calls and clone size are those reported in that table. Present in this sample are 35,000 to 45,000 clones, roughly two thirds of which were seen just once. In total, the top ten clones hold about 14% of the sample.

Source: peripheral blood mononuclear cells (PBMCs), taken before the second cycle of nivolumab. This receptor was obtained from a human donor with classical Hodgkin lymphoma. The V and J genes are TRBV7-2 and TRBJ2-2, with the D gene not confidently named. The DNA sequence is given as TGTGCCAGCAGCTTAACCGGGGAGCTGTTTTTT. It translates to CASSLTGELFF. Where the CDR3 stops, the reference TRBV7-2 and TRBJ2-2 genes take over; the full variable domain is GAGVSQSPSNKVTEKGKDVELRCDPISGHTALYWYRQSLGQGLEFLIYFQGNSAPDKSGLPSDRFSAERTGGSVSTLTIQRTQQEDSAVYLCASSLTGELFFGEGSRLTVL.